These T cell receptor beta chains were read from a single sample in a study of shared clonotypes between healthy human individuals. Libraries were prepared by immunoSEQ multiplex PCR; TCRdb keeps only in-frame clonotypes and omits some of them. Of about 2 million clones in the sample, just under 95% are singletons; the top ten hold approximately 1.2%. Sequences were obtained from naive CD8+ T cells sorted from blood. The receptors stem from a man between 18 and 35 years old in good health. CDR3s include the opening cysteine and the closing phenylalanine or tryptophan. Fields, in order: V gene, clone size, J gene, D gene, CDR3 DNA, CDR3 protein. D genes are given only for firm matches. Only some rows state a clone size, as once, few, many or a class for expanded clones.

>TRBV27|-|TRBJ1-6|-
TGTGCCAGCAGTTTGAGGGGGGATAATTCACCCCTCCACTTT
CASSLRGDNSPLHF
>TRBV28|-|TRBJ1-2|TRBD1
TGTGCCAGCAGTTTAGCAGGGGGCATTTATGGCTACACCTTC
CASSLAGGIYGYTF
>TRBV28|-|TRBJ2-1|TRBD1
TGTGCCAGCAGTTTATGGACAGGGGCCTACAATGAGCAGTTCTTC
CASSLWTGAYNEQFF
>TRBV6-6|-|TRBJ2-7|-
TGTGCCAGCAGTTACCCCGGAGGCGCCGGGTACGAGCAGTACTTC
CASSYPGGAGYEQYF
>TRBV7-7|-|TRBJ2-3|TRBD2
TGTGCTAGCAGCTTACCCTGGCTTAGCGGGGGGGCCAAAGATACGCAGTATTTT
CASSLPWLSGGAKDTQYF
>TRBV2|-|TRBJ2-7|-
TGTGCCAGCAGTCAGGTTCGGGACGGGACCTACGAGCAGTACTTC
CASSQVRDGTYEQYF
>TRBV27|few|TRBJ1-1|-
TGTGCCAGCAGCCCCTTTGACAGGCAAAAGGAGAACACTGAAGCTTTCTTT
CASSPFDRQKENTEAFF
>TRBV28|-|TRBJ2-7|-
TGTGCCAGCTCCTCAGTAGAGGTCTACGAGCAGTACTTC
CASSSVEVYEQYF
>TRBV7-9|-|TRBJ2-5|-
TGTGCCAGCAGCTTGTATGAAGGGGACCCCCAAGAGACCCAGTACTTC
CASSLYEGDPQETQYF
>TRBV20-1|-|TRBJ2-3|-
TGCAGTCCCCGGTTAGTGGGTACGCAGTATTTT
CSPRLVGTQYF
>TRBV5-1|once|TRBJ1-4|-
TGCGCCAGCAGCTTGGAGGGGGGCGCGTCTGAAAAACTGTTTTTT
CASSLEGGASEKLFF
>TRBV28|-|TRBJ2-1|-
TGTGCCAGCAGTTTCGAGGACGGAGGCTACAATGAGCAGTTCTTC
CASSFEDGGYNEQFF
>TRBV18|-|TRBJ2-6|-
TGTGCCAGCTCACCGAACGGCTTCTCTGGGGCCAACGTCCTGACTTTC
CASSPNGFSGANVLTF
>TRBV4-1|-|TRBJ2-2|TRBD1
TGCGCCAGCAGCCCGAACACAGGGGGCGCCCCCGGGGAGCTGTTTTTT
CASSPNTGGAPGELFF
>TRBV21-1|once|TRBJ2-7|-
TGTGCCAGCCGGCGGCGGTACACCCACGAGCAGTACTTC
CASRRRYTHEQYF
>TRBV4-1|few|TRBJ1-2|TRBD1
TGCGCCAGCAGCCTGCGGGACAGCGGGAACTATGGCTACACCTTC
CASSLRDSGNYGYTF
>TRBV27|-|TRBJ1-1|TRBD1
TGTGCCAGCAGGCTCCTTAGACAGGGTGGGACTGAAGCTTTCTTT
CASRLLRQGGTEAFF
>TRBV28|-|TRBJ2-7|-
TGTGCCAGCGGAGAACCAGACTACGAGCAGTACTTC
CASGEPDYEQYF
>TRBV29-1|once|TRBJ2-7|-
TGCAGCGTTGAAGACCGGGACGACCGGTACGAGCAGTACTTC
CSVEDRDDRYEQYF
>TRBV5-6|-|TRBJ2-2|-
TGTGCCAGCAGCTTGGCCCGAGGGGTCCACACCGGGGAGCTGTTTTTT
CASSLARGVHTGELFF
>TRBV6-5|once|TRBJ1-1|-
TGTGCCAGCAGTGCAACAGGGCTGCCAACTGAAGCTTTCTTT
CASSATGLPTEAFF
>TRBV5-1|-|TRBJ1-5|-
TGCGCCAGCAGCTTGGCCGGGGATCAGCCCCAGCATTTT
CASSLAGDQPQHF
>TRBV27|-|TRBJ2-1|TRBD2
TGTGCCAGCAGTTTACTTAGCGGGGGGGAGCAGTTCTTC
CASSLLSGGEQFF
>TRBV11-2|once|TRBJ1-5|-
TGTGCCAGCAGCTGGCAGGGGAATCAGCCCCAGCATTTT
CASSWQGNQPQHF
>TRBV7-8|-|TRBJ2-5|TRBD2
TGTGCCAGCAGCCTCCCCGGACTAGCAGCAGAGACCCAGTACTTC
CASSLPGLAAETQYF
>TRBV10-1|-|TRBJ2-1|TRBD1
TGCGCCAGCAGTCCCGGACAGGGGCCCCTGGATGAGCAGTTCTTC
CASSPGQGPLDEQFF
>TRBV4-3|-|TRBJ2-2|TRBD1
TGCGCCAGCAGCCAAGATTCAAGGGGGCCGAACACCGGGGAGCTGTTTTTT
CASSQDSRGPNTGELFF
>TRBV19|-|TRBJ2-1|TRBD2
TGTGCCAGTAGTTCGGGACTAGCGGGGGCCAATGAGCAGTTCTTC
CASSSGLAGANEQFF
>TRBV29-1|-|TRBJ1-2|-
TGCAGCGTTGAAGAGAACTCTGCTGGCTACACCTTC
CSVEENSAGYTF
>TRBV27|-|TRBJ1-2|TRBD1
TGTGCCAGCAGTTCCGACAGGGGTGGCTACACCTTC
CASSSDRGGYTF
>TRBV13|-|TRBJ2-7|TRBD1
TGTGCCAGCAGCCCCCCAGGACAGGACTACGAGCAGTACTTC
CASSPPGQDYEQYF
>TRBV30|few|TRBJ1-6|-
TGTGCCTGGGCACAGGGAATGTATGATTCACCCCTCCACTTT
CAWAQGMYDSPLHF
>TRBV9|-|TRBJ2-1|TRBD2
TGTGCCAGCAGCCCCAGACTAGCGGGGGCCTACAATGAGCAGTTCTTC
CASSPRLAGAYNEQFF
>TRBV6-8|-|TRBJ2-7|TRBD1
TGTGCCAGCAGTTACCACACCCGGGACAGGATCTACGAGCAGTACTTC
CASSYHTRDRIYEQYF
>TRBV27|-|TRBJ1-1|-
TGTGCCAGCAGTAAAAGGGGATCCGAAGCTTTCTTT
CASSKRGSEAFF
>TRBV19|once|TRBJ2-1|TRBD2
TGTGCCAGTAGTGCCACTAGCGGTTATGAGCAGTTCTTC
CASSATSGYEQFF
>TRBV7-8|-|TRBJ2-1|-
TGTGCCAGCAGCATGACCAGTGGCAGGCCAGGGGATGAGCAGTTCTTC
CASSMTSGRPGDEQFF
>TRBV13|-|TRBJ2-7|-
TGTGCCAGCAGCTTAGGAGGGGCTGGGCAGTACTTC
CASSLGGAGQYF
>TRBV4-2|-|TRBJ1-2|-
TGTGCCAGCAGCCAAGAAGAGGGCGGGACCCCTTACTATGGCTACACCTTC
CASSQEEGGTPYYGYTF
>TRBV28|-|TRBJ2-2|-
TGTGCCAGCAGTTTACGCCTTCTTCGCAGGCCCGGGGAGCTGTTTTTT
CASSLRLLRRPGELFF
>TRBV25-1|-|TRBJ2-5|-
TGTGCCAGCAGTGGAGACGAACAAGAGACCCAGTACTTC
CASSGDEQETQYF
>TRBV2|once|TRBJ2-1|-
TGTGCCAGCAGTACTGCCAGGGTCGATGAGCAGTTCTTC
CASSTARVDEQFF
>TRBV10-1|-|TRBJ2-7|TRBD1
TGCGCCAGCAGTGAGTCGGGACAGGGGGCGGGGGAGCAGTACTTC
CASSESGQGAGEQYF
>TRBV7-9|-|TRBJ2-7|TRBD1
TGTGCCAGCAGCTCCACAACAGGGGGCCCCTCCTACGAGCAGTACTTC
CASSSTTGGPSYEQYF
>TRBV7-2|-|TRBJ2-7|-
TGTGCCAGCAGCTTAGACAGGGCCGGCGCCTACGAGCAGTACTTC
CASSLDRAGAYEQYF
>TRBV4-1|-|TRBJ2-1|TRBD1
TGCGCCAGCAGCCAGGTACAGGGGGACAATGAGCAGTTCTTC
CASSQVQGDNEQFF
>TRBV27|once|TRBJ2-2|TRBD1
TGTGCCAGCAGTTTCCACAGGGACAGCTCCACCGGGGAGCTGTTTTTT
CASSFHRDSSTGELFF
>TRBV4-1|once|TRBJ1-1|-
TGCGCCAGCAGCCAAGGACGGAACATGAACACTGAAGCTTTCTTT
CASSQGRNMNTEAFF
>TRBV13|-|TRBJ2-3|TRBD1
TGTGCCAGCAGCTCATTACCGGGACAGGGTTTCACAGATACGCAGTATTTT
CASSSLPGQGFTDTQYF
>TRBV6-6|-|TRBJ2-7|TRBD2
TGTGCCAGCAGTTATACTAGCGAAGCCTACGAGCAGTACTTC
CASSYTSEAYEQYF
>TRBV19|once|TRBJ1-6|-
TGTGCCAGTAGTATAAGGTCGGGAGGAGATAATTCACCCCTCCACTTT
CASSIRSGGDNSPLHF
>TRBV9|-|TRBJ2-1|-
TGTGCCAGCAGCGAGAGCGGACTATCCTACAATGAGCAGTTCTTC
CASSESGLSYNEQFF
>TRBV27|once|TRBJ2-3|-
TGTGCCAGCACCGAATTCGGACGGGACACAGATACGCAGTATTTT
CASTEFGRDTDTQYF
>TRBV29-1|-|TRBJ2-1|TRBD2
TGCAGCGTTGACGGAGCTAGCGGGAGACCGACCTACAATGAGCAGTTCTTC
CSVDGASGRPTYNEQFF
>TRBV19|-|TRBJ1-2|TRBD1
TGTGCCAGTAGCGGTGACAGGGCCCATGGCTACACCTTC
CASSGDRAHGYTF
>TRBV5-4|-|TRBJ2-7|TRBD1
TGTGCCAGCAGCAGCGGATGGACAGGGGCCGCAGCCAACGAGCAGTACTTC
CASSSGWTGAAANEQYF
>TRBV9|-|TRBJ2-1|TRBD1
TGTGCCAGCAGCCCAGGGGGCCAATACAATGAGCAGTTCTTC
CASSPGGQYNEQFF
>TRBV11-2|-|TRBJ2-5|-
TGTGCCAGCAGGCCCAGTGAAGGGGCCCAAGAGACCCAGTACTTC
CASRPSEGAQETQYF
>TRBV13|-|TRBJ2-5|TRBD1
TGTGCCAGCAGCTTAGAGGCAGGGGGAGAGACCCAGTACTTC
CASSLEAGGETQYF
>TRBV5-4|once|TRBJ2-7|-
TGTGCCAGCAGCTTTGAACAGGGACCCTCCTACGAGCAGTACTTC
CASSFEQGPSYEQYF